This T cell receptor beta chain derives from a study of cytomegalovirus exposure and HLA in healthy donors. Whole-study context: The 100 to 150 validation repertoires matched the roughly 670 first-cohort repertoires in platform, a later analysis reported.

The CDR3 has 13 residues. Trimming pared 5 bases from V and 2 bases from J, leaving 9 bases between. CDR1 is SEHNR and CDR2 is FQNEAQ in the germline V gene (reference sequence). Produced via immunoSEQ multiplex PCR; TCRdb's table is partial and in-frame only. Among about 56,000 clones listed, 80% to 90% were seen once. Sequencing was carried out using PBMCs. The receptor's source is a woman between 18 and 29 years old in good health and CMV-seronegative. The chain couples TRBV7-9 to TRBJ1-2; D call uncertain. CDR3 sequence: CASSERLNYGYTF. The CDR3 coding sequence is TGTGCCAGCAGCGAACGGTTAAACTATGGCTACACCTTC.